Listed below are T cell receptor beta chains from one sample, sequenced in a study of T cells in Graves' hyperthyroidism and ophthalmopathy. Each CDR3 protein gets one entry after TCRdb re-called the multiplex PCR reads with MiXCR. Altogether roughly 240,000 distinct CDR3 sequences are present, roughly a quarter being singletons, with the ten largest covering under 40%. Sequences were obtained from blood. The receptors here all came from a woman aged 40 to 50 with Graves' ophthalmopathy. The CDR3 runs from the conserved cysteine through the conserved F or W. D genes are given only for firm matches. The size field is filled for only some rows; it gives once, few, many or a size class.

DNA,CDR3,J,size,V,D
TGTGCCAGCAGTGAAGGAGAGGGGGCCCCCTACGAGCAGTACTTC,CASSEGEGAPYEQYF,TRBJ2-7,many,TRBV2,TRBD1
TGTGCCACCAGAGGGCTATTCCCTGAAGCTTTCTTT,CATRGLFPEAFF,TRBJ1-1,-,TRBV24-1,-
TGTGCCAGCAGCTCGACAGGGGGCTCCTACGAGCAGTACTTC,CASSSTGGSYEQYF,TRBJ2-7,many,TRBV5-1,TRBD1
TGCAGTGCTAGAGATCGCGGGTGGAGAGGAGAGACCCAGTACTTC,CSARDRGWRGETQYF,TRBJ2-5,-,TRBV20-1,-
TGTGCCAGCAGTTACACCGGGACTACCTACAATGAGCAGTTCTTC,CASSYTGTTYNEQFF,TRBJ2-1,many,TRBV6-5,TRBD2
TGTGCCAGCACCAGATATAGGCGTCAGCCCCAGCATTTT,CASTRYRRQPQHF,TRBJ1-5,-,TRBV2,-
TGTGCCAGCAGTCCCATGTGGTCCGCGGAAGTACGGGAGCAGTACTTC,CASSPMWSAEVREQYF,TRBJ2-7,many,TRBV28,-
TGTGCCAGCAGTAACAGGGCCGTCCGGAATCAGCCCCAGCATTTT,CASSNRAVRNQPQHF,TRBJ1-5,-,TRBV5-8,-
TGCAGTGCTGGAAACCTAGCGGGGCTCTCCTACGAGCAGTACTTC,CSAGNLAGLSYEQYF,TRBJ2-7,many,TRBV20-1,TRBD2
TGTGCCAGCAGAACCTCGGGTACTAACTATGGCTACACCTTC,CASRTSGTNYGYTF,TRBJ1-2,-,TRBV6-2/TRBV6-3,-
TGTGCCAGCAGTGATCGGGCCCTGGACTATGTCTACACCTTC,CASSDRALDYVYTF,TRBJ1-2,many,TRBV6-1,-
TGTGCCAGTAGTGAAAGGGAAGGGTACACTGAAGCTTTCTTT,CASSEREGYTEAFF,TRBJ1-1,-,TRBV19,-
TGTGCCAGCAGGTCCACTAGCGGGAGAAACTACGAGCAGTACTTC,CASRSTSGRNYEQYF,TRBJ2-7,-,TRBV12-3/TRBV12-4,TRBD2
TGTGCCAGCACCCCGGGACAGGGGTACGAGCAGTACTTC,CASTPGQGYEQYF,TRBJ2-7,-,TRBV12-3/TRBV12-4,TRBD1
TGTGCCAGCAGATCCTACAGGGTTGCGGGGGACTACGAGCAGTACTTC,CASRSYRVAGDYEQYF,TRBJ2-7,many,TRBV28,-
TGTGCCAGCAGATGGGGGCAGGGGACAGAGACTCAGTACTTC,CASRWGQGTETQYF,TRBJ2-5,-,TRBV7-2,TRBD1
TGCAGTGCTGAATCGGGGTCCACCGGGGAGCTGTTTTTT,CSAESGSTGELFF,TRBJ2-2,many,TRBV20-1,-
TGTGCCAGCAGTGCACAGGGAGGGCGAACCAAAAACATTCAGTACTTC,CASSAQGGRTKNIQYF,TRBJ2-4,-,TRBV28,-
TGCGCCAGCAGCTTAGAGTGGCAGATTTACGAGCAGTACTTC,CASSLEWQIYEQYF,TRBJ2-7,-,TRBV5-1,-
TGCGCCAGCAGCTTGGCCCCCGGGACAAGTGATGGCTACACCTTC,CASSLAPGTSDGYTF,TRBJ1-2,many,TRBV5-1,-
TGCAGTGCTAGAGTCGTCCCTATAACCTACGAGCAGTACTTC,CSARVVPITYEQYF,TRBJ2-7,many,TRBV20-1,-
TGTGCCAGCAGTTACAATGCCAGGGCTCCGGACGAGCAGTACTTC,CASSYNARAPDEQYF,TRBJ2-7,-,TRBV6-2/TRBV6-3,-
TGTGCCAGCAGCCAAGATGAGTACGAGCAGTACTTC,CASSQDEYEQYF,TRBJ2-7,many,TRBV3-1,-
TGTGCCAGTAGTATCTTTTTTGCTGTTGGGACAGGTGAAGAGACCCAGTACTTC,CASSIFFAVGTGEETQYF,TRBJ2-5,-,TRBV19,TRBD1
TGTGCCAGCAGACGCCGTGTAGGGGGCTATAGCAATCAGCCCCAGCATTTT,CASRRRVGGYSNQPQHF,TRBJ1-5,few,TRBV6-1,TRBD1
TGTGCCAGCAGCTTAGATCTAGGGGGCGGACAGACCCAGTACTTC,CASSLDLGGGQTQYF,TRBJ2-5,many,TRBV7-6,TRBD1